These 16 T cell receptor beta chains were sequenced from one sample in a study of cytomegalovirus exposure and HLA in healthy donors. Use of 60 Vbeta and 13 Jbeta primers characterized the PCR. Profiled with immunoSEQ multiplex PCR; TCRdb holds only in-frame clones, not every one. The sample records some 110,000 clones, 71% being singletons. The specimen sequenced was PBMCs. Source of these receptors: a female donor in good health and CMV-seronegative.

The chain recombines TRBV28 with TRBJ1-4; 9 nucleotides match TRBD1. The CDR3 runs to 14 residues. J lost 5 bases, V lost 4 bases, and 2 bases had no gene match. CDR1 is MDHEN and CDR2 is SYDVKM in the germline V gene. The CDR3 spells CASSWDRENEKLFF. As DNA, the CDR3 is TGTGCCAGCAGTTGGGACAGGGAAAATGAAAAACTGTTTTTT. Based on the CDR3 plus reference TRBV28 and TRBJ1-4, the full variable domain is DVKVTQSSRYLVKRTGEKVFLECVQDMDHENMFWYRQDPGLGLRLIYFSYDVKMKEKGDIPEGYSVSREKKERFSLILESASTNQTSMYLCASSWDRENEKLFFGSGTQLSVL.

The chain couples TRBV10-3 to TRBJ1-1, with 7 nucleotides matching TRBD1. V lost 0 bases and J lost 6; bases outside the gene matches: 10. The CDR3 has 16 amino acids. Germline loops: CDR1 ENHRY, CDR2 SYGVKD. The CDR3 sequence is CAISESRQGVHSEAFF. The CDR3 DNA follows: TGTGCCATCAGTGAGTCAAGACAGGGAGTTCATTCTGAAGCTTTCTTT.

The table lists this clone with a few counts. The chain has TRBV6-4 and TRBJ2-3, with 7 bases lining up with TRBD2. CDR1 is MRHNA, CDR2 SNTAGT, per germline. The V and J ends lost 6 bases and 2 bases, in that order; junction bases with no gene match: 5. The CDR3 loop spans 14 amino acids. CDR3 sequence reads: CASSPGTTTDTQYF. DNA of the CDR3: TGTGCCAGCAGCCCCGGGACTACCACAGATACGCAGTATTTT.

This clone was picked up one time. The rearrangement uses TRBV6-5 and TRBJ1-2, with D unresolved. CDR1 MNHEY and CDR2 SVGAGI come from the germline V gene. Deletions cut 0 bases from V and 4 bases from J, with 9 bases between. The length of the CDR3 is 14 residues. CDR3 sequence reads: CASSYSRGFYGYTF. CDR3 DNA sequence: TGTGCCAGCAGTTACTCGAGAGGTTTCTATGGCTACACCTTC.

This clone has just one count. The V call is TRBV2, the J call TRBJ2-5; no clear D gene. V shed 5 bases and J shed 5 bases, with 12 bases lying between them. The CDR3 sequence is 13 residues long. CDR1 is SNHLY and CDR2 is FYNNEI in the germline V gene. The CDR3 DNA reads as TGTGCCAGCAGTCGACTGTTCGGGGAGACCCAGTACTTC. This translates into CASSRLFGETQYF.

The chain has TRBV5-5 and TRBJ2-5, with a tentative D call TRBD1 (6 bases). This CDR3 has 11 residues. CDR1 SGHKS and CDR2 YYEKEE come from the germline V gene (reference sequence). The V end was cut by 4 bases, the J end by 9 bases, with 10 bases between. Written as DNA, the CDR3 is TGTGCCAGCAGCACAAGGACAGCCCAGTACTTC. It is translated as CASSTRTAQYF.

This clone was seen more than once but under ten times. This sample also contains other DNA sequences that code for the same CDR3. V and J are TRBV7-9 and TRBJ2-7; D gene uncertain. V was clipped by 5 bases and J by 0 bases, with 5 bases between them. CDR3 size: 12 residues. Germline-derived CDR1 and CDR2 are SEHNR and FQNEAQ (reference sequence). CDR3 in amino acids: CASSASSYEQYF. Here the CDR3 DNA reads TGTGCCAGCAGCGCTAGCTCCTACGAGCAGTACTTC.

The genes are TRBV9 and TRBJ2-7, with TRBD1 identical over 7 bases. V was clipped by 4 bases and J by 1 base; unmatched bases: 8. The CDR3 consists of 15 residues. Germline assignment: CDR1 SGDLS and CDR2 YYNGEE. This CDR3 reads CASSPGGQHSYEQYF. For the CDR3, the DNA is TGTGCCAGCAGCCCAGGGGGACAGCATTCCTACGAGCAGTACTTC.

The J gene is TRBJ2-7, the V gene TRBV7-2; no clear D. Germline CDR1 reads SGHTA; CDR2 reads FQGNSA. The CDR3 is 13 amino acids. Trimming removed 2 bases from V and 9 bases from J, with 14 bases in between. This CDR3 is CASSLMAGEGQYF. CDR3 bases: TGTGCCAGCAGCTTAATGGCAGGTGAAGGGCAGTACTTC.

This clone was seen once. The chain recombines TRBV27 with TRBJ2-7, with 8 bases aligning to TRBD1. The germline V gene encodes CDR1 MNHEY and CDR2 SMNVEV (reference sequence). V shed 6 bases, J shed 2 bases, and the junction held 9 bases outside the gene matches. This CDR3 region has 15 residues. The CDR3 nucleotides are TGTGCCAGCAGGGAACAGGGGGTCATGACCTACGAGCAGTACTTC. It is translated as CASREQGVMTYEQYF.

This clone was observed once. The rearrangement uses TRBV28 and TRBJ2-7; no clear D gene. The CDR3 length is 11 residues. The germline CDR1 and CDR2 sequences are MDHEN and SYDVKM. V was clipped by 3 bases and J by 4 bases, with 4 bases between them. CDR3 in DNA: TGTGCCAGCAGTTTCTCGTACGAGCAGTACTTC. Translation: CASSFSYEQYF.

The V gene is TRBV4-3, the J gene TRBJ2-1; 8 bases match TRBD2. From germline, CDR1 is LGHNA and CDR2 YSLEER. The CDR3 is 17 residues long. The trim removed 2 bases at V and 0 bases at J, leaving 6 bases unmatched. This chain's CDR3 is CASSQYLAGTSYNEQFF. In DNA, the CDR3 is TGCGCCAGCAGCCAATACTTAGCGGGAACCTCCTACAATGAGCAGTTCTTC.

The CDR3 DNA follows: TGTGCCTGGGGTAACGGGGGGTGGTCCTACGAGCAGTACTTC. Its protein is CAWGNGGWSYEQYF. V and J are TRBV30 and TRBJ2-7; 7 bases are shared with TRBD2. CDR1 and CDR2 (germline): GTSNPN, SVGIG (reference sequence). CDR3 size: 14 residues. The trim removed 5 bases at V and 1 base at J, leaving 8 bases unmatched.

The gene calls are TRBV11-1 and TRBJ2-2; TRBD1 aligns across 8 bases. CDR3 length: 16 residues. Germline-derived CDR1 and CDR2 are SGHAT and FQDESV (reference sequence). After removal of 0 bases from V and 5 bases from J, the junction contained 5 bases not matched to a gene. CDR3 protein: CASSLAQGVRTGELFF. Here the CDR3 DNA reads TGTGCCAGCAGCTTAGCACAGGGGGTTCGTACCGGGGAGCTGTTTTTT.

V and J are TRBV27 and TRBJ2-3; 8 bases align to TRBD2. CDR3 size: 15 residues. V lost 0 bases and J lost 5; bases outside the gene matches: 4. Germline V gene lookup returns CDR1 MNHEY and CDR2 SMNVEV (reference sequence). The CDR3 coding sequence is TGTGCCAGCAGTTTATCAGCTAGCGGGTTAGATACGCAGTATTTT. Protein sequence: CASSLSASGLDTQYF.

The J gene is TRBJ2-5, the V gene TRBV11-3, with TRBD2 matching 8 bases. Losses at the gene ends were 3 bases for V and 4 bases for J; bases not matched to a gene: 7. Germline values: CDR1 SGHNT, CDR2 YENEEA. This CDR3 comprises 15 residues. As DNA, the CDR3 is TGTGCCAGCAGCTTCTTACGGCGGGAGGTAGAGACCCAGTACTTC. Its translation is CASSFLRREVETQYF.